The rows below give T cell receptor beta chains drawn from one sample of a study of blood T cell repertoires in COVID-19. Sequencing was performed with immunoSEQ multiplex PCR; in TCRdb, only in-frame clones are kept and a portion is missing. The repertoire includes about 120,000 clones, around 87% of them detected once, and less than 30% sits in the top ten. Sequencing was performed on peripheral blood. The source is an older woman with acute or convalescent COVID-19. Both conserved end residues are part of each CDR3. A D gene is named only where the DNA matches it firmly. Clone size is stated in some rows and not others, as once, few, many or a class when expanded.

V gene	clone size	J gene	D gene	CDR3 protein	CDR3 DNA
TRBV19	once	TRBJ1-1	-	CASSPPEDRRAFF	TGTGCCAGTAGTCCCCCGGAAGACAGAAGAGCTTTCTTT
TRBV11-2	-	TRBJ1-5	-	CASSPDFYQPQHF	TGTGCCAGCAGCCCCGATTTCTACCAGCCCCAGCATTTT
TRBV19	-	TRBJ1-3	-	CASQPRGGEGNTIYF	TGTGCCAGTCAACCCCGTGGCGGAGAGGGAAACACCATATATTTT
TRBV27	-	TRBJ2-5	TRBD2	CASSLSPGGGSGETQYF	TGTGCCAGCAGTTTATCGCCCGGGGGAGGGTCCGGAGAGACCCAGTACTTC
TRBV28	-	TRBJ1-5	TRBD1	CASSSPTGGPNQPQHF	TGTGCCAGCAGTTCCCCGACAGGGGGCCCCAATCAGCCCCAGCATTTT
TRBV15	-	TRBJ1-2	-	CATSNLATKGYTF	TGTGCCACCAGCAACCTGGCCACGAAGGGCTACACCTTC
TRBV6-5	once	TRBJ1-6	TRBD1	CASSYSKQGINSPLHF	TGTGCCAGCAGTTACTCGAAACAGGGGATTAATTCACCCCTCCACTTT
TRBV25-1	few	TRBJ1-2	-	CASSPRAGSGYTF	TGTGCCAGCAGTCCCCGAGCGGGGAGTGGCTACACCTTC
TRBV7-9	-	TRBJ1-1	-	CASSLRMNGETEAFF	TGTGCCAGCAGCTTACGAATGAATGGGGAGACTGAAGCTTTCTTT
TRBV28	-	TRBJ2-7	-	CASTQGVTNAYEQYF	TGTGCCAGCACCCAAGGGGTTACGAACGCCTACGAGCAGTACTTC
TRBV5-5	-	TRBJ1-5	-	CASSLTAEGNQPQHF	TGTGCCAGCAGCTTGACAGCGGAGGGCAATCAGCCCCAGCATTTT
TRBV5-1	-	TRBJ2-5	-	CASSSPGEETQYF	TGCGCCAGCAGCTCCCCAGGGGAGGAGACCCAGTACTTC
TRBV10-3	-	TRBJ1-6	TRBD1	CAIRGLGTGDSPLHF	TGTGCCATTCGTGGTCTGGGGACAGGGGACTCACCCCTCCACTTT
TRBV6-1	-	TRBJ2-5	TRBD1	CASSEAWTGRETQYF	TGTGCCAGCAGTGAAGCTTGGACAGGGCGAGAGACCCAGTACTTC
TRBV28	-	TRBJ1-2	TRBD1	CASSSPDRDWNYGYTF	TGTGCCAGCAGTTCACCTGACAGGGACTGGAACTATGGCTACACCTTC
TRBV6-5	-	TRBJ2-7	TRBD1	CASSPDRERGYEQYF	TGTGCCAGCAGCCCCGACAGGGAGAGGGGGTACGAGCAGTACTTC
TRBV9	once	TRBJ2-5	-	CASSVGGPQETQYF	TGTGCCAGCAGCGTAGGGGGGCCCCAAGAGACCCAGTACTTC
TRBV19	-	TRBJ1-1	-	CASLFERGTEAFF	TGTGCCAGCCTCTTCGAACGGGGCACTGAAGCTTTCTTT
TRBV3-1/TRBV3-2	-	TRBJ2-2	-	CASTRGTGELFF	TGTGCCAGCACCCGGGGTACCGGGGAGCTGTTTTTT
TRBV2	-	TRBJ2-6	-	CASTGNPGANVLTF	TGTGCCAGTACAGGGAACCCTGGGGCCAACGTCCTGACTTTC
TRBV30	-	TRBJ1-3	TRBD1	CAWGLTGVTGNTIYF	TGTGCCTGGGGTTTAACAGGGGTGACTGGAAACACCATATATTTT
TRBV6-5	-	TRBJ2-5	TRBD1	CASSYWQGEQETQYF	TGTGCCAGCAGTTATTGGCAGGGGGAGCAAGAGACCCAGTACTTC
TRBV27	-	TRBJ1-2	-	CASRPWDGGRGYTF	TGTGCCAGCAGGCCCTGGGACGGGGGAAGAGGCTACACCTTC
TRBV28	-	TRBJ1-1	TRBD1	CASSGTGDDIVNTEAFF	TGTGCCAGCAGCGGGACAGGGGACGACATCGTTAACACTGAAGCTTTCTTT
TRBV5-6	-	TRBJ1-6	TRBD1	CASSPGTDNSPLHF	TGTGCCAGCAGCCCCGGGACAGACAATTCACCCCTCCACTTT
TRBV4-1	few	TRBJ1-1	-	CASSRGQNTEAFF	TGCGCCAGCAGCCGAGGACAGAACACTGAAGCTTTCTTT
TRBV7-3	-	TRBJ1-4	TRBD1	CASSLIQGQGSSNEKLFF	TGTGCCAGCAGCTTAATTCAGGGACAGGGTTCGTCTAATGAAAAACTGTTTTTT
TRBV27	-	TRBJ2-2	TRBD2	CASSLSSRGANTGELFF	TGTGCCAGCAGTTTGAGTTCTCGGGGGGCGAACACCGGGGAGCTGTTTTTT
TRBV23-1	-	TRBJ1-5	TRBD1	CASSQSLGGRSNQPQHF	TGCGCCAGCAGTCAATCCCTAGGGGGCCGAAGCAATCAGCCCCAGCATTTT
TRBV18	-	TRBJ1-6	TRBD1	CASSLNTGGDNSPLHF	TGTGCCAGCTCACTAAACACAGGGGGCGATAATTCACCCCTCCACTTT
TRBV27	-	TRBJ2-7	TRBD1	CATRDSGIREQYF	TGTGCCACCCGGGACAGTGGGATCCGCGAGCAGTACTTC
TRBV5-4	-	TRBJ2-3	TRBD2	CASSFVAGGPSDTQYF	TGTGCCAGCAGCTTCGTAGCGGGGGGGCCATCAGATACGCAGTATTTT
TRBV11-3	few	TRBJ2-7	-	CASSLVGQDSYEQYF	TGTGCCAGCAGCTTAGTTGGCCAGGACAGCTACGAGCAGTACTTC
TRBV24-1	-	TRBJ1-5	-	CATSDRNNQPQHF	TGTGCCACCAGTGACAGGAACAATCAGCCCCAGCATTTT
TRBV11-2	-	TRBJ2-5	-	CASSGGRAETQYF	TGTGCCAGCAGCGGTGGCAGGGCAGAGACCCAGTACTTC
TRBV29-1	-	TRBJ1-2	TRBD1	CSVELRGQNGYTF	TGCAGCGTTGAACTCAGGGGGCAAAATGGCTACACCTTC
TRBV9	-	TRBJ1-3	TRBD1	CASSRTDQGVRNTIYF	TGTGCCAGCAGTCGCACTGACCAGGGGGTGAGGAACACCATATATTTT
TRBV5-1	few	TRBJ2-5	-	CASSVGRGSQETQYF	TGCGCCAGCAGCGTGGGCAGGGGATCCCAAGAGACCCAGTACTTC
TRBV5-1	-	TRBJ2-2	-	CASSYGPRGSTGELFF	TGCGCCAGCAGTTATGGGCCAAGGGGGTCCACCGGGGAGCTGTTTTTT
TRBV6-5	-	TRBJ1-1	-	CASSYGLLAFF	TGTGCCAGCAGTTACGGCCTGTTAGCTTTCTTT
TRBV19	-	TRBJ1-2	-	CASSGGPEDYGYTF	TGTGCCAGTAGTGGGGGCCCGGAGGACTATGGCTACACCTTC
TRBV6-5	once	TRBJ1-5	-	CASSRRGNQPQHF	TGTGCCAGCAGCCGTCGGGGCAATCAGCCCCAGCATTTT
TRBV29-1	-	TRBJ1-2	TRBD1	CSVGGTESANYGYTF	TGCAGCGTTGGAGGGACAGAATCTGCTAACTATGGCTACACCTTC
TRBV2	-	TRBJ2-7	-	CASSYRDIKVAEQYF	TGTGCCAGCAGCTACCGGGACATTAAAGTGGCCGAGCAGTACTTC
TRBV3-1/TRBV3-2	once	TRBJ2-3	TRBD2	CASSPTRGAGGLPDTQYF	TGTGCCAGCAGCCCCACACGTGGAGCGGGGGGGCTTCCAGATACGCAGTATTTT
TRBV10-1	-	TRBJ2-2	-	CASSGGQNTGELFF	TGCGCCAGCAGTGGGGGCCAGAACACCGGGGAGCTGTTTTTT
TRBV19	-	TRBJ2-5	TRBD2	CASSLGTSGGYEETQYF	TGTGCCAGTAGTCTCGGGACTAGCGGGGGGTATGAAGAGACCCAGTACTTC
TRBV7-2	once	TRBJ2-7	-	CASSSAPGAGEQYF	TGTGCCAGCAGCTCCGCCCCTGGTGCGGGCGAGCAGTACTTC
TRBV28	-	TRBJ2-7	TRBD2	CASSFGGAGAGYPYEQYF	TGTGCCAGCAGTTTCGGGGGGGCAGGGGCAGGGTATCCCTACGAGCAGTACTTC
TRBV3-1/TRBV3-2	once	TRBJ1-6	-	CASSRGTINSPLHF	TGTGCCAGCAGCCGTGGGACAATTAATTCACCCCTCCACTTT
TRBV11-2	-	TRBJ1-2	TRBD1	CASSYLGGTEGGYTF	TGTGCCAGCAGCTATTTAGGGGGGACAGAGGGCGGCTACACCTTC
TRBV5-6	-	TRBJ2-2	-	CASSLADRGDTGELFF	TGTGCCAGCAGCTTGGCCGATCGGGGTGACACCGGGGAGCTGTTTTTT
TRBV3-1/TRBV3-2	-	TRBJ1-2	-	CASSPLGVRDYGYTF	TGTGCCAGCAGCCCACTCGGTGTCAGGGACTATGGCTACACCTTC
TRBV30	-	TRBJ1-2	-	CAWRMAYGYTF	TGTGCCTGGAGGATGGCCTATGGCTACACCTTC
TRBV29-1	once	TRBJ2-1	-	CSVSQGGNEQFF	TGCAGCGTTTCTCAGGGTGGTAATGAGCAGTTCTTC
TRBV2	-	TRBJ1-6	-	CASITSRDSPLHF	TGTGCCAGCATCACCAGTCGTGATTCACCCCTCCACTTT
TRBV4-1	many	TRBJ2-2	TRBD1	CASSQEQGALAGELFF	TGCGCCAGCAGCCAAGAACAGGGGGCTCTTGCCGGGGAGCTGTTTTTT
TRBV12-5	-	TRBJ2-3	TRBD2	CASGPTGTSGPDTQYF	TGTGCTAGTGGCCCCACCGGGACTAGTGGTCCGGATACGCAGTATTTT